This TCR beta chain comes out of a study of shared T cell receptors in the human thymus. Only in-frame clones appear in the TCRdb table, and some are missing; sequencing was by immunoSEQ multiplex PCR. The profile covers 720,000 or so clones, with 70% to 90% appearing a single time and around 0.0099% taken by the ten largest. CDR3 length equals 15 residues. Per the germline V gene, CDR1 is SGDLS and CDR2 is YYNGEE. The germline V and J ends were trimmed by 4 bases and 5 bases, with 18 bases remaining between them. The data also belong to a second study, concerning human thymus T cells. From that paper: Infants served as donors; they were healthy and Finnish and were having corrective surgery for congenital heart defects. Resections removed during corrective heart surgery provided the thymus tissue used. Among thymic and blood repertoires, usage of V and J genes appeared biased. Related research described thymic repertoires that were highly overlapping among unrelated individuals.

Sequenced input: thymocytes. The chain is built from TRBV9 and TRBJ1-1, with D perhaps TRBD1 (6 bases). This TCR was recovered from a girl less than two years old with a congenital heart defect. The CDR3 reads CASSPREGGETEAFF. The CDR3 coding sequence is TGTGCCAGCAGCCCTCGGGAGGGGGGTGAAACTGAAGCTTTCTTT. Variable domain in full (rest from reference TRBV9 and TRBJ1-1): DSGVTQTPKHLITATGQRVTLRCSPRSGDLSVYWYQQSLDQGLQFLIQYYNGEERAKGNILERFSAQQFPDLHSELNLSSLELGDSALYFCASSPREGGETEAFFGQGTRLTVV.